This TCR beta chain was retrieved from a study of identical twins. Study observations and caveats: Partly confounded zero-insertion analyses could result from invariant MAIT and iNKT cells. For out-of-frame alpha sequences shared by twins, low generation probability was in excess. While abundant cord blood beta clonotypes carried fewer insertions, memory repertoires showed no such pattern.

Trimming took 2 bases from V and 2 from J, leaving 10 bases between them. Per the germline V gene, CDR1 is MGHRA and CDR2 is YSYEKL. The CDR3 spans 15 residues. A template switching step contributed a universal primer site, while unique molecular identifiers were present in the cDNA. TCRdb called the 5' RACE reads again in MiXCR, with one record for every CDR3 protein. The sample yields about 330,000 distinct CDR3 sequences, around an eighth seen once. A note on this clonotype: Its antigen remains unknown.

The same sample was also studied in work on yellow fever vaccine responses in identical twins.

This TCR was recovered from a woman between 18 and 29 years old in good health. Sequencing was done on a sample of CD8+ T cells sorted from blood. The V call is TRBV4-1, the J call TRBJ2-1; a weak D match, TRBD2 (5 bases). CDR3 coding DNA: TGCGCCAGCAGCCAACAACCGGGGACCTACAATGAGCAGTTCTTC. Its protein product is CASSQQPGTYNEQFF.